The 7 T cell receptor beta chains presented below share a single source sample, sequenced in a study of blood T cell repertoires in COVID-19. The repertoire was sequenced with immunoSEQ multiplex PCR; TCRdb's copy has only in-frame clones and lacks some. The repertoire includes about 52,000 clones, around 81% of them detected once, and 26% sits in the top ten. The sequenced sample consisted of peripheral blood. Every receptor here comes from a woman of 80 years or more with COVID-19, enrolled during active disease.

The rearrangement joins TRBV6-4 to TRBJ2-7, with 13 bases fitting TRBD2. The length of the CDR3 is 16 residues. Germline lookup yields CDR1 MRHNA and CDR2 SNTAGT. The V and J ends lost 6 bases and 0 bases, in that order; junction bases with no gene match: 5. The CDR3 DNA reads as TGTGCCAGCAGCCTTGGACTAGCGGGAGCCTCCTACGAGCAGTACTTC. It encodes CASSLGLAGASYEQYF.

The chain combines TRBV4-2 with TRBJ2-7, with D possibly being TRBD2 (6 bases). Trimming took off 1 base at V and 1 base at J, with 11 bases between the two ends. The CDR3 sequence is 15 residues long. CDR1 and CDR2 (germline): LGHNA, YNFKEQ. The CDR3 bases are TGTGCCAGCAGCCAAGGAGGAGGGGAATCCTACGAGCAGTACTTC. Translated, it gives CASSQGGGESYEQYF.

This clone has more than one count but fewer than ten. This chain links TRBV18 with TRBJ1-1; D remains ambiguous. The V and J ends lost 0 bases and 3 bases respectively, with 8 bases between them. CDR1 and CDR2 from the germline V gene are KGHSH and LQKENI. This CDR3 comprises 14 residues. This chain's CDR3 is CASSPPAGYTEAFF. CDR3 in DNA: TGTGCCAGCTCACCACCTGCGGGGTACACTGAAGCTTTCTTT.

V and J are TRBV7-9 and TRBJ1-1; a possible D gene is TRBD1 (5 bases). Germline values: CDR1 SEHNR, CDR2 FQNEAQ (reference sequence). This CDR3 is built from 14 residues. The V end was cut by 4 bases, the J end by 8 bases, with 17 bases between. The CDR3 DNA reads TGTGCCAGCAGCTCCCCACCAGGGAACGCCGAAGCTTTCTTT. This gives the protein CASSSPPGNAEAFF.

The CDR3 protein is CASSAGELGQPQHF. CDR3 bases: TGTGCCAGTAGTGCAGGGGAGTTAGGTCAGCCCCAGCATTTT. J is TRBJ1-5 and V is TRBV19, with D perhaps matching TRBD1 (6 bases). The ends were cut back, 5 bases at V and 6 bases at J, with 14 bases in the middle. Germline values: CDR1 LNHDA, CDR2 SQIVND (reference sequence). The length of the CDR3 is 14 residues.

This clone was detected a few times. The chain combines TRBV28 with TRBJ2-7; tentatively, D is TRBD2 (7 bases). CDR1 MDHEN and CDR2 SYDVKM come from the germline V gene. The CDR3 sequence is 12 residues long. This chain's CDR3 is CASSTQGGGTMV. DNA for the CDR3: TGTGCCAGCAGTACCCAAGGGGGGGGAACTATGGTC.

V is TRBV4-2 and J is TRBJ2-7; D is possibly TRBD2 (5 bases). This CDR3 comprises 17 residues. CDR1 LGHNA and CDR2 YNFKEQ come from the germline V gene. With 0 bases removed from V and 4 bases from J, the gap between germline ends came to 19 bases. CDR3 amino acids: CASSQDEGLQDSYEQYF. The CDR3 DNA reads TGTGCCAGCAGCCAAGATGAGGGCCTACAAGATTCTTACGAGCAGTACTTC.